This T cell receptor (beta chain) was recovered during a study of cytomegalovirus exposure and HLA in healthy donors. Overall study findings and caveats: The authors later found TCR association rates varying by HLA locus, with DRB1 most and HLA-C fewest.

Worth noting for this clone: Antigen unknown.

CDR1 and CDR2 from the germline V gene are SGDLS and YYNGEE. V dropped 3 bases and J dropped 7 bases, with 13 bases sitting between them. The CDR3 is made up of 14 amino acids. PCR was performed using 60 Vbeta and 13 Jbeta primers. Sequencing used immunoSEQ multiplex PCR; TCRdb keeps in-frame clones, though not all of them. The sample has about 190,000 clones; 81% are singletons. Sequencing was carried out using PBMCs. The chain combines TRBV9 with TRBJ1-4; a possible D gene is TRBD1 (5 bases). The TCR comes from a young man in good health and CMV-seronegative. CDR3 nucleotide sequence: TGTGCCAGCAGCGCCTCGGGGGGAGGTGAAAAACTGTTTTTT. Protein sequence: CASSASGGGEKLFF.